Listed here are 21 T cell receptor beta chains from one sample, sequenced in a study of T-cell reconstitution after alpha-beta-depleted transplantation in children. During its preparation, the TCRbeta library received unique molecular identifiers. TCRdb reprocessed the PCR reads with MiXCR, giving one entry per CDR3 protein. The data show a few hundred thousand distinct CDR3 sequences, under 15% seen once. This specimen consisted of PBMCs from the stem cell graft donor, obtained from the stem cell graft. The origin of the receptors is a human donor who donated a stem cell graft to a child with combined immunodeficiency.

This rearrangement joins TRBV9 to TRBJ2-1; 9 bases align to TRBD2. The CDR3 sequence is 16 residues long. From germline, CDR1 is SGDLS and CDR2 YYNGEE. V was clipped by 0 bases and J by 6 bases; unmatched bases: 7. The CDR3 loop is CASSVDVIAGVNEQFF. The CDR3 coding sequence is TGTGCCAGCAGCGTAGACGTAATAGCGGGAGTCAATGAGCAGTTCTTC. The full variable domain, completed using reference TRBV9 and TRBJ2-1, is DSGVTQTPKHLITATGQRVTLRCSPRSGDLSVYWYQQSLDQGLQFLIQYYNGEERAKGNILERFSAQQFPDLHSELNLSSLELGDSALYFCASSVDVIAGVNEQFFGPGTRLTVL.

This clonotype has at least ten counts. This chain joins TRBV2 and TRBJ2-7; D possibly corresponds to TRBD1 (5 bases). CDR1 is SNHLY, CDR2 FYNNEI, per germline. The CDR3 is 14 amino acids. V was shortened by 5 bases and J by 0 bases, with 11 bases between the two germline ends. The CDR3 nucleotides are TGTGCCAGCAGTCCTATGGACATCTCCTACGAGCAGTACTTC. Translated, it gives CASSPMDISYEQYF.

This clonotype was counted between two and nine times. The chain recombines TRBV7-2 with TRBJ2-2, with D tentatively TRBD1 (5 bases). Germline values: CDR1 SGHTA, CDR2 FQGNSA. The V end was cut by 3 bases, the J end by 2 bases, with 16 bases between. The CDR3 covers 17 residues. In DNA form, the CDR3 reads TGTGCCAGCAGCTTCCCATTGGCAGGGCTCAACACCGGGGAGCTGTTTTTT. Its translation is CASSFPLAGLNTGELFF.

This rearrangement joins TRBV24-1 to TRBJ2-1, with 13 nucleotides matching TRBD2. This CDR3 spans 20 amino acids. Trimming at V came to 3 bases and at J to 0 bases, leaving 10 bases not matched to a gene. Germline assignment: CDR1 KGHDR and CDR2 SFDVKD. For the CDR3, the DNA is TGTGCCACCAGTGATCTTCCGGGACTAGCGGGACCTAGCTCCTACAATGAGCAGTTCTTC. Translation: CATSDLPGLAGPSSYNEQFF.

V gene TRBV5-1 combines with J gene TRBJ2-3; D tentatively reads TRBD1 or TRBD2 (6 bases each). Germline V gene data show CDR1 as SGHRS and CDR2 as YFSETQ. Trimming shortened V by 4 bases and J by 6 bases, and 21 bases separated the two germline ends. The CDR3 runs to 16 residues. CDR3 nucleotides: TGCGCCAGCAGCCTAGGCGCGGGACACCCGGGGGATACGCAGTATTTT. Encoded protein: CASSLGAGHPGDTQYF.

The J gene is TRBJ2-3, the V gene TRBV13; tentative D call: TRBD1 (6 bases). CDR3 length equals 16 residues. V was trimmed by 5 bases and J by 1 base, leaving 16 bases between them. Germline V CDR1 and CDR2: PRHDT, FYEKMQ (reference sequence). DNA for the CDR3: TGTGCCAGCAGCGCCCGGACAGCCCCTCGCACAGATACGCAGTATTTT. Its protein is CASSARTAPRTDTQYF.

Note on this clonotype: A much larger clone lies one base from this, so it may be a read error. The CDR3 ends on some other residue instead of the conserved phenylalanine or tryptophan, so this is likely a read error. The V call is TRBV6-5, the J call TRBJ2-7, with 8 bases that match TRBD2. CDR1 and CDR2 from the germline V gene are MNHEY and SVGAGI. The CDR3 is 15 amino acids. V shed 0 bases, J shed 4 bases, and the junction held 5 bases outside the gene matches. The CDR3 nucleotides are TGTGCCAGCAGTTACTCCACTAGCGGACCTTACGAGCAGTACTCC. This translates into CASSYSTSGPYEQYS.

This clonotype appeared many times. The genes are TRBV24-1 and TRBJ2-2, with D hard to call. This CDR3 is 15 amino acids long. Trimming shortened V by 2 bases and J by 6 bases, and 12 bases separated the two germline ends. The germline V gene encodes CDR1 KGHDR and CDR2 SFDVKD. CDR3: CATSDSSKFSGELFF. In DNA, the CDR3 is TGTGCCACCAGTGATTCCTCAAAGTTCTCCGGGGAGCTGTTTTTT.

The gene calls are TRBV29-1 and TRBJ1-1; 10 nucleotides line up with TRBD1. V lost 7 bases to trimming and J lost 4 bases; unmatched junction nucleotides: 9. The CDR3 consists of 14 residues. Germline V gives CDR1 SQVTM, CDR2 ANQGSEA. This chain's CDR3 is CSAATGGGSTEAFF. CDR3 nucleotide sequence: TGCAGCGCTGCGACAGGGGGCGGGAGCACTGAAGCTTTCTTT.

This clonotype was detected a few times. This chain connects TRBV5-6 to TRBJ1-1; the D gene is possibly TRBD1 (6 bases). CDR3 length: 15 residues. V lost 0 bases and J 5 bases, leaving 14 bases between the germline ends. Germline V gene lookup returns CDR1 SGHDT and CDR2 YYEEEE. The CDR3 nucleotides read TGTGCCAGCAGCTTGGGTTGGGGGCGCAGTACTGAAGCTTTCTTT. It encodes CASSLGWGRSTEAFF.

This clonotype was observed many times. The J gene is TRBJ2-7, the V gene TRBV5-1, with D hard to call. CDR1 is SGHRS and CDR2 is YFSETQ in the germline V gene. Trimming stripped 0 bases from V and 4 bases from J, with 8 bases between. This CDR3 contains 13 residues. The CDR3 protein is CASSLAPTYEQYF. The CDR3 nucleotides are TGCGCCAGCAGCTTGGCCCCCACTTACGAGCAGTACTTC.

This clonotype was counted only a few times. CDR3 DNA: TGTGCCAGCAGCCGAGAGGGGGCGCGGACAGATACGCAGTATTTT. This gives the protein CASSREGARTDTQYF. The chain carries TRBV7-2 and TRBJ2-3; 7 bases map to TRBD1. CDR3 size: 15 residues. The V segment lost 5 bases and the J segment 3 bases; nucleotides outside the gene matches: 8. Germline V gene lookup returns CDR1 SGHTA and CDR2 FQGNSA. Based on the CDR3 plus reference TRBV7-2 and TRBJ2-3, the full variable domain is GAGVSQSPSNKVTEKGKDVELRCDPISGHTALYWYRQSLGQGLEFLIYFQGNSAPDKSGLPSDRFSAERTGGSVSTLTIQRTQQEDSAVYLCASSREGARTDTQYFGPGTRLTVL.

This clonotype was recorded a few times. The CDR3 sequence: CASSSTLTGGVVDEQFF. The CDR3 nucleotides read TGTGCCAGCAGTTCCACCCTGACAGGGGGCGTCGTTGATGAGCAGTTCTTC. The chain has TRBV6-2 or TRBV6-3 and TRBJ2-1; TRBD1 matches at 10 bases. Germline V gives CDR1 MNHEY, CDR2 SVGEGT. V was pared by 4 bases and J by 8 bases, with 14 bases of the junction left unmatched. The CDR3 is made up of 17 amino acids.

The rearrangement uses TRBV11-2 and TRBJ2-5; TRBD2 matches 9 bases. The V gene end was trimmed by 7 bases and the J gene end by 2 bases; junction bases not matched to a gene: 5. There are 14 residues in the CDR3. From germline, CDR1 is SGHAT and CDR2 FQNNGV. The CDR3 nucleotides are TGTGCCAGCAAGGTGACTAGCGGACAAGAGACCCAGTACTTC. This sequence encodes CASKVTSGQETQYF.

The sample holds many counts of this clonotype. The CDR3 DNA reads as TGCGCCAGCAGCTCGGGACCTCGGCAGTTCTTC. The encoded protein is CASSSGPRQFF. The rearrangement joins TRBV5-1 to TRBJ2-1; the D call may be TRBD1 or TRBD2 (5 bases each). This CDR3 comprises 11 residues. From germline, CDR1 is SGHRS and CDR2 YFSETQ. V was clipped by 3 bases and J by 12 bases, with 10 bases between them.

There are many counts of this clonotype. The chain links TRBV12-3 or TRBV12-4 to TRBJ2-1; D is possibly TRBD1 (5 bases). V shed 6 bases and J shed 6 bases, with 15 bases lying between them. This CDR3 has 14 amino acids. CDR3 residues: CASSPTARVNEQFF. The CDR3 DNA is TGTGCCAGCAGCCCGACAGCCCGGGTCAATGAGCAGTTCTTC.

This clonotype was counted ten times or more. The genes are TRBV4-3 and TRBJ2-7; possibly TRBD1 for D (5 bases). V lost 1 base and J lost 2, with 12 bases in between. The CDR3 loop spans 15 amino acids. Per the germline V gene, CDR1 is LGHNA and CDR2 is YSLEER. The CDR3 loop is CASSQVQGQAYEQYF. The CDR3 bases are TGCGCCAGCAGCCAAGTTCAAGGACAAGCCTACGAGCAGTACTTC.

This clonotype has at least ten counts. The chain's CDR3 is CATRVESGNTIYF. The DNA of the CDR3 is TGTGCCACCAGGGTTGAGTCCGGAAACACCATATATTTT. The chain links TRBV24-1 to TRBJ1-3; D remains unclear. V was clipped by 7 bases and J by 4 bases, with 10 bases between them. This CDR3 is built from 13 residues. Per the germline V gene, CDR1 is KGHDR and CDR2 is SFDVKD.

This clonotype was counted at least ten times. This chain links TRBV2 with TRBJ2-1; 7 bases are shared with TRBD1. CDR3 length equals 16 residues. Unmatched junction bases numbered 14, after V lost 7 bases and J lost 5 bases. In germline, CDR1 is SNHLY, CDR2 FYNNEI. For the CDR3, the DNA is TGTGCCAGCATCGATGAGGACAGGTCTCCTGACAATGAGCAGTTCTTC. This translates into CASIDEDRSPDNEQFF. The full variable domain, completed using reference TRBV2 and TRBJ2-1, is EPEVTQTPSHQVTQMGQEVILRCVPISNHLYFYWYRQILGQKVEFLVSFYNNEISEKSEIFDDQFSVERPDGSNFTLKIRSTKLEDSAMYFCASIDEDRSPDNEQFFGPGTRLTVL.

This clonotype has a handful of counts. This chain connects TRBV4-3 to TRBJ2-6; D not certain. V was cut by 0 bases and J by 0 bases, with 6 bases left in between. Germline V gives CDR1 LGHNA, CDR2 YSLEER. The CDR3 is 16 amino acids. The CDR3 nucleotides are TGCGCCAGCAGCCAAGAACCCCCCTCTGGGGCCAACGTCCTGACTTTC. It codes for CASSQEPPSGANVLTF.

This clonotype turned up a few times. CDR3 sequence (DNA): TGTGCCAGCAGCGCGGGGACCACTGAAGCTTTCTTT. The encoded protein is CASSAGTTEAFF. This chain connects TRBV12-3 or TRBV12-4 to TRBJ1-1; a possible D gene is TRBD1 (5 bases). V was clipped by 6 bases and J by 4 bases, with 9 bases between them. The CDR3 length is 12 residues.